Following are 27 T cell receptor beta chains from one sample sequenced in a study of cytomegalovirus exposure and HLA in healthy donors. 60 Vbeta and 13 Jbeta primers were used in PCR. Profiling relied on immunoSEQ multiplex PCR, and the TCRdb table lists in-frame clones only, not all of them. The sample records 110,000 or so clones, 81% being singletons. Source material: PBMCs. Receptors were obtained from a man aged 35 to 55 in good health and CMV-seronegative.

The table lists this clone with a count of one. In nucleotides, the CDR3 is TGTGCCAGCACCCCTGGTCCCGGCACCGGGGAGCTGTTTTTT. Protein sequence: CASTPGPGTGELFF. The chain employs TRBV7-3 and TRBJ2-2; unclear D gene. Germline values: CDR1 SGHTA, CDR2 FQGTGA. This CDR3 has 14 residues. V lost 7 bases and J lost 4, with 13 bases in between.

The rearrangement uses TRBV11-2 and TRBJ1-1; 8 positions agree with TRBD1. Germline trimming cut 5 bases from V and 4 bases from J; bases unmatched to any gene: 6. This CDR3 is built from 14 residues. Germline CDR1 reads SGHAT; CDR2 reads FQNNGV. CDR3 bases: TGTGCCAGCAGCCTACAGGGGGAGGCCACTGAAGCTTTCTTT. Its protein product is CASSLQGEATEAFF.

The table lists this clone with a few counts. CDR3 DNA: TGTGCCAGCAGCCATAATCCACGACTAGCGGGAGTGGAACGCACAGATACGCAGTATTTT. Translation gives CASSHNPRLAGVERTDTQYF. V is TRBV2 and J is TRBJ2-3; 12 positions agree with TRBD2. The CDR3 totals 20 residues. Per the germline V gene, CDR1 is SNHLY and CDR2 is FYNNEI. V lost 6 bases, J lost 1 base, and 17 bases stayed unmatched.

In its sample, this clone was seen once. The junction does not match germline at one end; this may be a read error. The J gene is TRBJ2-5, the V gene TRBV30, with D unclear. CDR3 length: 12 residues. CDR1 is GTSNPN and CDR2 is SVGIG in the germline V gene (reference sequence). The DNA for the CDR3 is TGTGCCTGGAGTGACCGTCAAGAGGCCCAGTACTTC. Translation gives CAWSDRQEAQYF. Filled out from reference TRBV30 and TRBJ2-5, the complete variable domain reads SQTIHQWPATLVQPVGSPLSLECTVEGTSNPNLYWYRQAAGRGLQLLFYSVGIGQISSEVPQNLSASRPQDRQFILSSKKLLLSDSGFYLCAWSDRQEAQYFGPGTRLLVL.

This chain joins TRBV28 and TRBJ1-4; D possibly corresponds to TRBD1 (6 bases). The germline V gene encodes CDR1 MDHEN and CDR2 SYDVKM. The CDR3 is 14 amino acids. V gave up 6 bases and J gave up 8 bases, with 16 bases separating them. CDR3 sequence reads: CASRSKGVGEKLFF. The CDR3 nucleotides read TGTGCCAGCAGGTCTAAGGGGGTTGGGGAAAAACTGTTTTTT.

This chain uses TRBV27 with TRBJ1-1; TRBD1 matches 7 bases. Germline lookup yields CDR1 MNHEY and CDR2 SMNVEV (reference sequence). The CDR3 runs to 13 residues. V trimming: 3 bases; J trimming: 5 bases; junction bases outside the gene matches: 3. CDR3 residues: CASSFSRGTEAFF. CDR3 nucleotide sequence: TGTGCCAGCAGTTTCTCCAGGGGGACTGAAGCTTTCTTT.

A word on this clone: One end of the junction varies from germline; a read error may be responsible. The rearrangement joins TRBV28 to TRBJ2-4, with 13 nucleotides matching TRBD2. The CDR3 runs to 16 residues. CDR1 and CDR2 from the germline V gene are MDHEN and SYDVKM. CDR3 nucleotide sequence: TGTGCCAGCAGTGTACTAGCGGGAGGGTCCAAAAACAGTCAGTACTTC. The encoded protein is CASSVLAGGSKNSQYF.

The rearrangement links TRBV29-1 to TRBJ2-6, with D perhaps TRBD2 (7 bases). In germline, CDR1 is SQVTM, CDR2 ANQGSEA. The CDR3 extends over 17 amino acids. Between the trimmed V and J ends, which lost 3 bases and 4 bases, there was a span of 19 bases. The CDR3, as DNA: TGCAGCGTTGATCAAGGGGGAGGGGGAACCGGGGCCAACGTCCTGACTTTC. Its translation is CSVDQGGGGTGANVLTF.

The chain recombines TRBV7-8 with TRBJ1-2, with TRBD1 as a possible D gene (6 bases). The germline gives CDR1 SGHVS, CDR2 FQNEAQ. This CDR3 spans 15 amino acids. V gave up 5 bases and J gave up 2 bases, with 15 bases separating them. For the CDR3, the DNA is TGTGCCAGCAGCCCGACCCACGGACAGAACTATGGCTACACCTTC. It encodes CASSPTHGQNYGYTF.

Regarding this clone: The junction shows a germline mismatch at one end, possibly a read error. The rearrangement links TRBV30 to TRBJ2-1; 13 bases fit TRBD2. CDR3 size: 13 residues. Germline CDR1 reads GTSNPN; CDR2 reads SVGIG (reference sequence). The chain's CDR3 is CAWTSGSGNEQFF. Written as DNA, the CDR3 is TGTGCTTGGACTAGCGGGAGTGGCAATGAGCAGTTCTTC.

This rearrangement joins TRBV7-6 to TRBJ1-4; no definite D call. V was trimmed by 2 bases and J by 7 bases, leaving 5 bases between them. The CDR3 length is 12 residues. CDR1 and CDR2 from the germline V gene are SGHVS and FNYEAQ. CDR3 sequence reads: CASSLSPEKLFF. The CDR3 DNA reads as TGTGCCAGCAGCTTATCTCCTGAAAAACTGTTTTTT.

The rearrangement links TRBV4-3 to TRBJ2-6, with a possible D match to TRBD2 (6 bases). Germline V gives CDR1 LGHNA, CDR2 YSLEER. V dropped 0 bases and J dropped 0 bases, with 9 bases sitting between them. The CDR3 totals 17 residues. The CDR3 region is CASSQEWRGSGANVLTF. CDR3 in DNA: TGCGCCAGCAGCCAAGAGTGGAGGGGCTCTGGGGCCAACGTCCTGACTTTC.

The chain links TRBV5-4 to TRBJ2-2, with D tentatively TRBD1 (6 bases). Germline CDR1 SGHNT, CDR2 YYREEE (reference sequence). V gave up 4 bases and J gave up 4 bases, with 17 bases separating them. This CDR3 region has 16 residues. The CDR3 sequence: CASSDQWQGSTGELFF. The CDR3 bases are TGTGCCAGCAGCGACCAGTGGCAGGGGTCCACCGGGGAGCTGTTTTTT.

The CDR3 bases are TGTGCCAGTAGTATACGTCAGTACAATCAGCCCCAGCATTTT. It translates to CASSIRQYNQPQHF. The chain links TRBV19 to TRBJ1-5; D gene unclear. This CDR3 has 14 residues. Trimming cost V 2 bases and J 3 bases, with 8 bases left between them. The germline V gene encodes CDR1 LNHDA and CDR2 SQIVND (reference sequence).

The chain recombines TRBV11-3 with TRBJ2-7, with 7 bases matching TRBD1. The V and J ends lost 6 bases and 6 bases, in that order; junction bases with no gene match: 11. The CDR3 covers 14 residues. Germline V gives CDR1 SGHNT, CDR2 YENEEA. The CDR3 DNA is TGTGCCAGCAGTCCGACAGGGTTGGTGAGCGAGCAGTACTTC. This translates into CASSPTGLVSEQYF.

CDR3 residues: CAWSWRGRETQYF. The CDR3 DNA follows: TGTGCCTGGAGCTGGCGGGGAAGAGAGACCCAGTACTTC. The chain carries TRBV30 and TRBJ2-5, with D possibly TRBD2 on 6 matching bases. V was trimmed by 3 bases and J by 4 bases, leaving 12 bases between them. The CDR3 totals 13 residues. Germline V gives CDR1 GTSNPN, CDR2 SVGIG (reference sequence).

The V and J genes are TRBV11-3 and TRBJ1-6; D gene unclear. Germline-derived CDR1 and CDR2 are SGHNT and YENEEA. Between the trimmed V and J ends, which lost 0 bases and 10 bases, there was a span of 10 bases. This CDR3 comprises 14 residues. CDR3 sequence: CASSLDRSGSPLHF. DNA for the CDR3: TGTGCCAGCAGCTTAGACCGGTCGGGATCACCCCTCCACTTT.

The chain has TRBV30 and TRBJ1-5; tentatively, D is TRBD1 (5 bases). This CDR3 comprises 16 residues. CDR1 and CDR2 (germline): GTSNPN, SVGIG (reference sequence). Trimming cost V 2 bases and J 11 bases, with 25 bases left between them. The CDR3 loop is CAWSLSGLGVSVSQHF. The CDR3 coding sequence is TGTGCCTGGAGTCTATCGGGACTCGGAGTTTCGGTGTCCCAGCATTTT.

The V call is TRBV19, the J call TRBJ2-5, with 11 positions matching TRBD2. The CDR3 length is 15 residues. Germline V gene sequence: CDR1 LNHDA, CDR2 SQIVND (reference sequence). Trimming cost V 7 bases and J 1 base; bases outside gene matches: 5. CDR3 coding DNA: TGTGCCAGTAAACGTCTAGCGGGGGGCCAAGAGACCCAGTACTTC. Encoded protein: CASKRLAGGQETQYF.

The chain employs TRBV4-2 and TRBJ1-3, with D perhaps TRBD1 (5 bases). CDR1 is LGHNA and CDR2 is YNFKEQ in the germline V gene. The CDR3 contains 18 residues. V lost 3 bases, J lost 4 bases, and 22 bases lay in between. In nucleotides, the CDR3 is TGTGCCAGCAGCCAGGGGCTCGTAAGCCGAAGGGAAGGAAACACCATATATTTT. Translating gives CASSQGLVSRREGNTIYF.

The chain links TRBV28 to TRBJ1-5; D might be TRBD1 (6 bases). Germline-derived CDR1 and CDR2 are MDHEN and SYDVKM. This CDR3 spans 15 amino acids. Deletions cut 10 bases from V and 0 bases from J, with 16 bases between. CDR3 loop: CAIRHRDNSNQPQHF. The CDR3 nucleotides are TGTGCCATCAGACACCGGGACAATAGCAATCAGCCCCAGCATTTT.

The chain recombines TRBV6-6 with TRBJ2-3, with D uncertain. Trimming removed 7 bases at V and 4 bases at J, with 12 bases between. CDR3 size: 13 residues. Germline assignment: CDR1 MNHNY and CDR2 SVGAGI (reference sequence). The CDR3 sequence: CASKNPGSDTQYF. DNA of the CDR3: TGTGCCAGCAAGAATCCGGGTTCAGATACGCAGTATTTT.

The chain carries TRBV5-6 and TRBJ1-1, with D possibly being TRBD1 (5 bases). V lost 3 bases and J 4 bases, leaving 10 bases between the germline ends. The CDR3 sequence is 13 residues long. From germline, CDR1 is SGHDT and CDR2 YYEEEE. This chain's CDR3 is CASSSGKGTEAFF. CDR3 nucleotides: TGTGCCAGCAGCTCAGGGAAGGGCACTGAAGCTTTCTTT.

The chain is built from TRBV18 and TRBJ1-5; no clear D gene. Between the trimmed V and J ends, which lost 5 bases and 4 bases, there was a span of 9 bases. Per the germline V gene, CDR1 is KGHSH and CDR2 is LQKENI. This CDR3 is 13 amino acids long. The CDR3 region has the DNA TGTGCCAGCTCAGAGAACGGGAATCAGCCCCAGCATTTT. Its translation is CASSENGNQPQHF. Complete variable domain (other parts from reference TRBV18 and TRBJ1-5): NAGVMQNPRHLVRRRGQEARLRCSPMKGHSHVYWYRQLPEEGLKFMVYLQKENIIDESGMPKERFSAEFPKEGPSILRIQQVVRGDSAAYFCASSENGNQPQHFGDGTRLSIL.

The chain employs TRBV28 and TRBJ2-7; D might be TRBD2 (5 bases). The CDR3 consists of 11 residues. Deletions cut 3 bases from V and 6 bases from J, with 6 bases between. In germline, CDR1 is MDHEN, CDR2 SYDVKM. The DNA of the CDR3 is TGTGCCAGCAGTTTGGGAGTCGAGCAGTACTTC. Translating it yields CASSLGVEQYF. The full variable domain, its missing parts supplied by reference TRBV28 and TRBJ2-7, is DVKVTQSSRYLVKRTGEKVFLECVQDMDHENMFWYRQDPGLGLRLIYFSYDVKMKEKGDIPEGYSVSREKKERFSLILESASTNQTSMYLCASSLGVEQYFGPGTRLTVT.

The chain recombines TRBV11-2 with TRBJ2-1; D uncertain. Germline assignment: CDR1 SGHAT and CDR2 FQNNGV. The V end was cut by 6 bases, the J end by 9 bases, with 12 bases between. This CDR3 is 12 amino acids long. The CDR3 sequence is CASRSSPSEQFF. CDR3 nucleotides: TGTGCCAGCAGGTCATCCCCGAGTGAGCAGTTCTTC.

The chain combines TRBV5-1 with TRBJ2-2, with 7 nucleotides matching TRBD1. V was clipped by 3 bases and J by 6 bases; unmatched bases: 8. The CDR3 has 15 residues. The germline gives CDR1 SGHRS, CDR2 YFSETQ. CDR3 bases: TGCGCCAGCAGCTGGGACAGCCTGGGCCCCGGGGAGCTGTTTTTT. It yields the protein CASSWDSLGPGELFF.